Sequencing of this T cell receptor beta chain was carried out in a study of blood T cells in healthy people across ages. Study-level points and caveats: A conclusive naive versus antigen-experienced comparison was prevented by the unsorted PBMCs.

A second about 7 to 12 cycle PCR used barcoded and J-beta primers. Using its own MiXCR run on the 5' RACE reads, TCRdb lists one record per CDR3 protein. Of some 1.4 million distinct CDR3 sequences in the sample, about 40% were seen once. The table lists this clonotype with many counts. Its antigen is undetermined. The V gene's germline CDR1 is KGHSH and CDR2 LQKENI. V gave up 2 bases and J gave up 3 bases, with 7 bases separating them. This CDR3 is 13 amino acids long. Sequencing used blood. The origin of this receptor is a woman between 18 and 29 years old in good health. V is TRBV18 and J is TRBJ2-5; D gene ambiguous. This CDR3 is CASSPGQKETQYF. As DNA, the CDR3 is TGTGCCAGCTCACCAGGCCAGAAAGAGACCCAGTACTTC. Drawing the rest from reference TRBV18 and TRBJ2-5, the complete variable domain is NAGVMQNPRHLVRRRGQEARLRCSPMKGHSHVYWYRQLPEEGLKFMVYLQKENIIDESGMPKERFSAEFPKEGPSILRIQQVVRGDSAAYFCASSPGQKETQYFGPGTRLLVL.